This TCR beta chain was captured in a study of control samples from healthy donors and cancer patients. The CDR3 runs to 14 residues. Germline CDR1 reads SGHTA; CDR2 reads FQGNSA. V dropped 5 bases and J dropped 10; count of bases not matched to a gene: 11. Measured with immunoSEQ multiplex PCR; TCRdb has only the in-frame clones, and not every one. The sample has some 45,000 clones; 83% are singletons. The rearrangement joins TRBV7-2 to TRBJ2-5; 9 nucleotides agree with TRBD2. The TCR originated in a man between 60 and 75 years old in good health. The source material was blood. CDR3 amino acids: CASSTRLAERGQYF. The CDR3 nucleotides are TGTGCCAGCAGCACCAGACTAGCGGAAAGGGGCCAGTACTTC.